This T cell receptor (beta chain) came from a study of control samples from healthy donors and cancer patients. Produced via immunoSEQ multiplex PCR; TCRdb's table is partial and in-frame only. The sample has tens of thousands of clones; around 87% are singletons. This clone was recorded a few times. The CDR3 sequence is 14 residues long. Per the germline V gene, CDR1 is LGHNA and CDR2 is YSLEER. Between the trimmed V and J ends, which lost 5 bases and 5 bases, there was a span of 12 bases. This rearrangement joins TRBV4-3 to TRBJ1-4, with D tentatively TRBD1 (5 bases). Sequenced: blood. The TCR sequence derives from a man aged 50 to 59 in good health. The CDR3 coding sequence is TGCGCCAGCAGCTCCCGGGACGGAAATGAAAAACTGTTTTTT. It translates to CASSSRDGNEKLFF.